This entry is about one T cell receptor (beta chain). This sample stems from a study of cytomegalovirus exposure and HLA in healthy donors. Germline CDR1 SNHLY, CDR2 FYNNEI. CDR3 length: 13 amino acids. V was trimmed by 4 bases and J by 7 bases, leaving 11 bases between them. Sequencing was performed with immunoSEQ multiplex PCR; in TCRdb, only in-frame clones are kept and a portion is missing. The sample shows under 200,000 clones, approximately 87% of them seen only once. The sequencing sample was made of PBMCs. This sequence originates from a woman in her twenties or thirties in good health and CMV-seronegative. The chain links TRBV2 to TRBJ2-4, with D perhaps TRBD1 (5 bases). The CDR3 region has the DNA TGTGCCAGCAGTGGCGGCAGGGCGAACATTCAGTACTTC. Translating gives CASSGGRANIQYF.